Detailed here is one T cell receptor beta chain. Its antigen is currently unknown. A junction boundary mismatches the germline segment, possibly from a read error. The length of the CDR3 is 11 residues. CDR1 GTSNPN and CDR2 SVGIG come from the germline V gene (reference sequence). These data belong to a study of identifying expanded T cells in peripheral blood. Study conclusions and caveats: Across healthy donors, higher total template counts meant significantly greater two-week count variance. Differentially abundant clones: about 1.3 between replicates, 15 to 17 at about two weeks, less than 20 at four.

Profiled with immunoSEQ multiplex PCR; TCRdb holds only in-frame clones, not every one. Here the sample spans about 91,000 clones, roughly 86% being singletons. Healthy donors had no documented immune events, such as infections, while sampled. The source is a person aged 18 to 70 in good health. Sequenced: blood. This sequence joins TRBV30 and TRBJ2-7; a possible D gene is TRBD2 (6 bases). CDR3 in amino acids: CACSEPGTRDF. Written as DNA, the CDR3 is TGTGCCTGTTCCGAGCCGGGGACTCGGGACTTC. The variable domain in full, with the rest retrieved from reference TRBV30 and TRBJ2-7, is SQTIHQWPATLVQPVGSPLSLECTVEGTSNPNLYWYRQAAGRGLQLLFYSVGIGQISSEVPQNLSASRPQDRQFILSSKKLLLSDSGFYLCACSEPGTRDFGPGTRLTVT.